This is a list of T cell receptor beta chains from one sample in a study of blood T cell repertoires in COVID-19. Profiled with immunoSEQ multiplex PCR; TCRdb holds only in-frame clones, not every one. The profile shows a few hundred thousand clones, less than 90% of them singletons. The sequencing input was PBMCs or T cells enriched from blood (not recorded which). These receptors all stem from a woman under 40 who had recovered from COVID-19. The CDR3 runs from the conserved cysteine through the conserved F or W. D genes are given only for firm matches. Not every row has a clone size; where given, it reads once, few, many or a size class.

j_call	v_call	clone_size	d_call	cdr3_nt	cdr3_aa
TRBJ2-1	TRBV5-4	-	-	TGTGCCAGCAGCCCTGACAGCGTCAACAATGAGCAGTTCTTC	CASSPDSVNNEQFF
TRBJ1-4	TRBV4-1	-	-	TGCGCCAGCAGTTTCAGCGGTGGCACTCATGAAAAACTGTTTTTT	CASSFSGGTHEKLFF
TRBJ1-1	TRBV9	once	-	TGTGCCAGCAGCGTAGTACAGGGTAACACTGAAGCTTTCTTT	CASSVVQGNTEAFF
TRBJ2-3	TRBV5-1	-	TRBD2	TGCGCCAGCAGCTTGGAGCAGCGGGGGGGTGTAGATACGCAGTATTTT	CASSLEQRGGVDTQYF
TRBJ2-3	TRBV6-2/TRBV6-3	-	TRBD2	TGTGCCAGCAGTTCGCGGGGGGCCCGCACAGATACGCAGTATTTT	CASSSRGARTDTQYF
TRBJ2-3	TRBV5-1	-	TRBD2	TGCGCCAGCAGCTTTAGCGGGGGGAGCACAGATACGCAGTATTTT	CASSFSGGSTDTQYF
TRBJ1-5	TRBV7-2	-	-	TGTGCCAGCTCTTTGGGCGGGAAGACGCCCCAGCATTTT	CASSLGGKTPQHF
TRBJ1-5	TRBV5-5	-	-	TGTGCCAGCAGCTTGGGGAGTCAGCCCCAGCATTTT	CASSLGSQPQHF
TRBJ2-3	TRBV6-5	-	TRBD2	TGTGCCAGCAGTTACACTAGCGGCAGCACAGATACGCAGTATTTT	CASSYTSGSTDTQYF
TRBJ2-7	TRBV9	-	TRBD1	TGTGCCAGCAGCGTAGCACAGGGGTCCTACGAGCAGTACTTC	CASSVAQGSYEQYF
TRBJ2-7	TRBV5-5	-	-	TGTGCCAGCAGCTTGGTATCCGAGCAGTACTTC	CASSLVSEQYF
TRBJ1-2	TRBV30	once	TRBD1	TGTGCCTGGGATTCGGGACAGACGAACTATGGCTACACCTTC	CAWDSGQTNYGYTF
TRBJ1-4	TRBV19	once	-	TGTGCCAGTAGTATAGCGGCGGGCGGTGGTGAAAAACTGTTTTTT	CASSIAAGGGEKLFF
TRBJ2-7	TRBV12-3/TRBV12-4	-	-	TGTGCCAGCACCGCGGGATCCCCCTACGAGCAGTACTTC	CASTAGSPYEQYF
TRBJ1-2	TRBV7-9	-	TRBD1	TGTGCCAGCAGCTTAAGGGGGCCTCCGAAAGGCTACACCTTC	CASSLRGPPKGYTF
TRBJ2-1	TRBV7-8	-	-	TGTGCCAGCAGCCCCAGGGGGGAGGCGGGGGGCTCCTACAATGAGCAGTTCTTC	CASSPRGEAGGSYNEQFF
TRBJ2-2	TRBV19	few	-	TGTGCCAGTCATCGCTCGGGCACCGGGGAGCTGTTTTTT	CASHRSGTGELFF
TRBJ1-2	TRBV10-2	-	TRBD1	TGCGCCAGCAGCGCAGGGGGCGTCGGATATGGCTACACCTTC	CASSAGGVGYGYTF
TRBJ2-5	TRBV27	-	TRBD2	TGTGCCAGCAGTGGAAAGACTAGCGGGGAGAAAGAGACCCAGTACTTC	CASSGKTSGEKETQYF
TRBJ1-1	TRBV30	-	TRBD1	TGTGCCTGGAGTCCGGACAGGGAAACTGAAGCTTTCTTT	CAWSPDRETEAFF
TRBJ2-1	TRBV7-8	-	TRBD1	TGTGCCAGCAGCTTTCGACAGGGTCTTTACTACAATGAGCAGTTCTTC	CASSFRQGLYYNEQFF
TRBJ1-4	TRBV28	-	-	TGTGCCAGCAGACAGCGGTTGTTTGAAAAACTGTTTTTT	CASRQRLFEKLFF
TRBJ1-5	TRBV20-1	-	-	TGCAGTGCTAGTTCAGGGGTTAGCAATCAGCCCCAGCATTTT	CSASSGVSNQPQHF
TRBJ1-5	TRBV19	-	-	TGTGCCAGTACTCCTCGCCCAGATAATCAGCCCCAGCATTTT	CASTPRPDNQPQHF
TRBJ1-1	TRBV2	many	-	TGTGCCAGCAGTGAAGGTATCGGGAACACTGAAGCTTTCTTT	CASSEGIGNTEAFF
TRBJ2-1	TRBV10-3	-	-	TGTGCCATCAGTGAGTCGGGTCTAGCTGGTGAGCAGTTCTTC	CAISESGLAGEQFF
TRBJ1-5	TRBV2	-	TRBD1	TGTGCCAGCACCATACAGGGGGCAATGCAGCCCCAGCATTTT	CASTIQGAMQPQHF
TRBJ1-2	TRBV4-3	-	TRBD1	TGCGCCAGCAGCCAACGACAGGGGGACGGCTACACCTTC	CASSQRQGDGYTF
TRBJ2-5	TRBV27	-	TRBD1	TGTGCCAGCACCGCCCACACGGGACAGGGAGGAGAGACCCAGTACTTC	CASTAHTGQGGETQYF
TRBJ2-1	TRBV12-3/TRBV12-4	-	-	TGTGCCAGCAGTTTCAGTGAGGATGAGCAGTTCTTC	CASSFSEDEQFF
TRBJ2-7	TRBV28	-	-	TGTGCCAGCGAGACAGGGTGGAGGGCCTACGAGCAGTACTTC	CASETGWRAYEQYF
TRBJ1-3	TRBV28	-	-	TGTGCCAGCAGTTTCTCAGGCCGGCGGGTGGGAAACACCATATATTTT	CASSFSGRRVGNTIYF
TRBJ1-2	TRBV2	-	TRBD1	TGTGCCAGCAGTAATACAGGGGCCGGGAAGGGCTACACCTTC	CASSNTGAGKGYTF
TRBJ1-5	TRBV2	-	TRBD1	TGTGCCAGCAGCAACAGGGGGTTCAATCAGCCCCAGCATTTT	CASSNRGFNQPQHF
TRBJ1-1	TRBV19	-	-	TGTGCCAGTAGTACAGGGTTATTCGGCTCAGGCGACACTGAAGCTTTCTTT	CASSTGLFGSGDTEAFF